This T cell receptor (beta chain) comes out of a study of shared clonotypes between healthy human individuals. Here immunoSEQ multiplex PCR was the method, and the copy in TCRdb shows in-frame clones only, minus some. The table includes about 2.2 million clones, just under 95% detected once. On this clone itself: Its antigen is currently unknown.

Study-level points and caveats: Clonotypes that were shared across a few donors made up about 5.1% of naive CD4 clonotypes. Blood was the sole source, and tissue repertoires probably differ. Though the depth was large, rarefaction showed that sorted-subset sequencing was incomplete.

This CDR3 is built from 13 residues. Germline V CDR1 and CDR2: SGHAT, FQNNGV. The V and J ends lost 7 bases and 4 bases respectively, with 14 bases between them. CD45RO-negative cells were positively selected for CCR7, leaving out terminally differentiated effector memory CD45RA+ cells. The chain joins TRBV11-2 to TRBJ2-7; unclear D gene. This clonotype was obtained from a young man in good health. Some clones in this sample may be carry-over from other donors' samples. The sample comprised naive CD8+ T cells from PBMCs. The CDR3 DNA reads TGTGCCAGCACCATGTCCCCGGTTTACGAGCAGTACTTC. Protein: CASTMSPVYEQYF.